A selection of T cell receptor beta chains follows, all from one sample in a study of shared clonotypes between healthy human individuals. Only in-frame clones appear in the TCRdb table, and some are missing; sequencing was by immunoSEQ multiplex PCR. The table records about 2.3 million clones, approximately 93% of them present only once. Sequencing input: naive CD4+ T cells from PBMCs. Receptors originate from a man between 18 and 35 years old in good health. Some clones in this sample may be carry-over from other donors' samples. CDR3s include the opening cysteine and the closing phenylalanine or tryptophan. A D gene is named only where the DNA matches it firmly. A row's size may be missing; if present it is once, few, many or a size class.

V: TRBV28
J: TRBJ1-6
D: TRBD1
size: NA
CDR3: CASRLGQGNSPLHF
DNA: TGTGCCAGCAGACTCGGACAGGGTAATTCACCCCTCCACTTT

V: TRBV28
J: TRBJ1-2
D: NA
size: NA
CDR3: CASSLSAVAGGYTF
DNA: TGTGCCAGCAGTTTATCTGCCGTAGCTGGGGGCTACACCTTC

V: TRBV29-1
J: TRBJ1-2
D: TRBD1
size: NA
CDR3: CSVAGTVYGYTF
DNA: TGCAGCGTTGCTGGGACAGTCTATGGCTACACCTTC

V: TRBV7-8
J: TRBJ1-5
D: NA
size: NA
CDR3: CASSLAGGPGQPQHF
DNA: TGTGCCAGCAGCTTAGCGGGGGGGCCGGGTCAGCCCCAGCATTTT

V: TRBV28
J: TRBJ1-3
D: NA
size: NA
CDR3: CASARTASGNTIYF
DNA: TGTGCCAGTGCACGGACGGCCTCTGGAAACACCATATATTTT

V: TRBV5-6
J: TRBJ1-2
D: NA
size: NA
CDR3: CASSLDGGRAFF
DNA: TGTGCCAGCAGCTTGGACGGCGGGAGGGCGTTCTTC

V: TRBV6-1
J: TRBJ2-7
D: TRBD1
size: NA
CDR3: CASSEVGWQGVSYEQYF
DNA: TGTGCCAGCAGTGAAGTAGGTTGGCAGGGGGTCTCCTACGAGCAGTACTTC

V: TRBV28
J: TRBJ1-5
D: TRBD1
size: NA
CDR3: CASSFIRQGRQPQHF
DNA: TGTGCCAGCAGTTTCATCCGACAGGGGCGACAGCCCCAGCATTTT

V: TRBV5-1
J: TRBJ1-5
D: NA
size: few
CDR3: CASSLSSNQPQHF
DNA: TGCGCCAGCAGCTTGTCTAGCAATCAGCCCCAGCATTTT

V: TRBV5-4
J: TRBJ2-3
D: TRBD2
size: NA
CDR3: CASSPPGLAGDTQYF
DNA: TGTGCCAGCAGCCCGCCCGGACTAGCGGGAGATACGCAGTATTTT

V: TRBV14
J: TRBJ2-7
D: NA
size: NA
CDR3: CASSLMSYEQYF
DNA: TGTGCCAGCAGCCTAATGAGCTACGAGCAGTACTTC

V: TRBV7-3
J: TRBJ2-1
D: NA
size: NA
CDR3: CASSLSRGSYNEQFF
DNA: TGTGCCAGCAGCTTATCCAGGGGCTCCTACAATGAGCAGTTCTTC

V: TRBV7-2
J: TRBJ2-5
D: TRBD2
size: NA
CDR3: CASSLGTSGETQYF
DNA: TGTGCCAGCAGCTTGGGGACTAGCGGAGAGACCCAGTACTTC

V: TRBV6-1
J: TRBJ1-2
D: NA
size: NA
CDR3: CASSEASVGSGYTF
DNA: TGTGCCAGCAGTGAAGCTTCCGTCGGTAGTGGCTACACCTTC

V: TRBV9
J: TRBJ2-2
D: NA
size: once
CDR3: CASSGRGRDTGELFF
DNA: TGTGCCAGCAGCGGTAGGGGGAGGGACACCGGGGAGCTGTTTTTT

V: TRBV4-1
J: TRBJ1-5
D: TRBD1
size: NA
CDR3: CASSQWDRGGQPQHF
DNA: TGCGCCAGCAGCCAATGGGACAGGGGGGGTCAGCCCCAGCATTTT

V: TRBV25-1
J: TRBJ2-1
D: TRBD1
size: NA
CDR3: CASSESGTGPYNEQFF
DNA: TGTGCCAGCAGTGAATCTGGGACAGGGCCCTACAATGAGCAGTTCTTC

V: TRBV28
J: TRBJ1-5
D: NA
size: NA
CDR3: CASIRSPGMGQPQHF
DNA: TGTGCCAGCATACGGAGTCCAGGGATGGGCCAGCCCCAGCATTTT

V: TRBV28
J: TRBJ1-5
D: NA
size: NA
CDR3: CASSTGTLRPQHF
DNA: TGTGCCAGCAGTACAGGGACTCTGCGGCCCCAGCATTTT

V: TRBV19
J: TRBJ2-7
D: NA
size: NA
CDR3: CASRGPYEQYF
DNA: TGTGCCAGTCGGGGGCCCTACGAGCAGTACTTC

V: TRBV9
J: TRBJ2-7
D: NA
size: NA
CDR3: CASSVEADSYEQYF
DNA: TGTGCCAGCAGCGTAGAGGCCGATTCCTACGAGCAGTACTTC

V: TRBV29-1
J: TRBJ2-5
D: NA
size: NA
CDR3: CSVGAQGETQYF
DNA: TGCAGCGTTGGCGCGCAAGGGGAGACCCAGTACTTC

V: TRBV5-6
J: TRBJ2-2
D: TRBD2
size: NA
CDR3: CASSRTSANTGELFF
DNA: TGTGCCAGCAGCCGGACTAGCGCTAACACCGGGGAGCTGTTTTTT

V: TRBV28
J: TRBJ2-1
D: TRBD1
size: NA
CDR3: CASTQQGGQFF
DNA: TGTGCCAGCACCCAACAGGGGGGGCAGTTCTTC

V: TRBV25-1
J: TRBJ2-1
D: NA
size: NA
CDR3: CASSDHAPYNEQFF
DNA: TGTGCCAGCAGTGATCATGCGCCCTACAATGAGCAGTTCTTC

V: TRBV28
J: TRBJ1-2
D: NA
size: once
CDR3: CASSPQPNGYTF
DNA: TGTGCCAGCAGTCCCCAGCCTAATGGCTACACCTTC

V: TRBV7-9
J: TRBJ2-3
D: TRBD1
size: NA
CDR3: CASSPRGKGADTQYF
DNA: TGTGCCAGCAGCCCCAGGGGGAAGGGGGCAGATACGCAGTATTTT

V: TRBV4-1
J: TRBJ1-2
D: NA
size: few
CDR3: CASSQAGRTVYGYTF
DNA: TGCGCCAGCAGCCAAGCGGGCCGGACAGTCTATGGCTACACCTTC

V: TRBV25-1
J: TRBJ1-1
D: TRBD1
size: once
CDR3: CASSDEGAVNTEAFF
DNA: TGTGCCAGCAGTGATGAGGGGGCAGTGAACACTGAAGCTTTCTTT

V: TRBV9
J: TRBJ1-2
D: NA
size: few
CDR3: CASSVGGRVSYGYTF
DNA: TGTGCCAGCAGCGTAGGAGGCAGGGTGAGCTATGGCTACACCTTC

V: TRBV10-3
J: TRBJ2-1
D: NA
size: NA
CDR3: CAISEFLDVRTRNEQFF
DNA: TGTGCCATCAGTGAGTTTTTGGACGTCCGTACCCGCAATGAGCAGTTCTTC

V: TRBV4-1
J: TRBJ1-5
D: NA
size: once
CDR3: CASSQDVPFWPQHF
DNA: TGCGCCAGCAGCCAAGATGTGCCCTTTTGGCCCCAGCATTTT

V: TRBV29-1
J: TRBJ1-2
D: NA
size: NA
CDR3: CSVEIVQYGYTF
DNA: TGCAGCGTTGAAATAGTACAGTATGGCTACACCTTC

V: TRBV27
J: TRBJ1-1
D: NA
size: once
CDR3: CASSLSGPIRDTEAFF
DNA: TGTGCCAGCAGTTTATCGGGCCCCATTAGGGACACTGAAGCTTTCTTT